This paragraph reports one T cell receptor beta chain. The junction shows a germline mismatch at one end, possibly a read error. The sample is drawn from a study of tumor-infiltrating lymphocytes in primary liver carcinoma. TCR beta cDNA was made from 400 to 500 ng total RNA with a constant-region primer. It was through three nested multiplex PCR rounds of slightly modified ARM-PCR that TCR beta libraries arose. A C-beta reverse primer was combined with TRBV1-TRBV30 forward primers in the first two PCR rounds, and each round had approximately 10 cycles. MiXCR, applied by TCRdb to the multiplex PCR reads, yields one record per CDR3 protein. The sample includes roughly 49,000 distinct CDR3 sequences, 65% to 85% of them seen just once. Germline assignment: CDR1 GTSNPN and CDR2 SVGIG (reference sequence). The CDR3 sequence is 14 residues long. The source material, 20-30 mg of unsorted bulk tissue, was used to co-extract RNA and DNA.

The source material was liver tumor tissue from sampling region 5. Subset meaning: tumor region T5, tumor centre. The sequence was collected from a man in his forties or fifties with primary liver carcinoma and hepatitis B virus infection. The genes are TRBV30 and TRBJ1-3; 9 nucleotides agree with TRBD1. The CDR3 region is CVWRLTGGGNTIYF. In DNA, the CDR3 is TGTGTCTGGAGGCTGACAGGGGGTGGAAATACCATATATTTT. The complete variable domain, with remaining parts taken from reference TRBV30 and TRBJ1-3, reads SQTIHQWPATLVQPVGSPLSLECTVEGTSNPNLYWYRQAAGRGLQLLFYSVGIGQISSEVPQNLSASRPQDRQFILSSKKLLLSDSGFYLCVWRLTGGGNTIYFGEGSWLTVV.